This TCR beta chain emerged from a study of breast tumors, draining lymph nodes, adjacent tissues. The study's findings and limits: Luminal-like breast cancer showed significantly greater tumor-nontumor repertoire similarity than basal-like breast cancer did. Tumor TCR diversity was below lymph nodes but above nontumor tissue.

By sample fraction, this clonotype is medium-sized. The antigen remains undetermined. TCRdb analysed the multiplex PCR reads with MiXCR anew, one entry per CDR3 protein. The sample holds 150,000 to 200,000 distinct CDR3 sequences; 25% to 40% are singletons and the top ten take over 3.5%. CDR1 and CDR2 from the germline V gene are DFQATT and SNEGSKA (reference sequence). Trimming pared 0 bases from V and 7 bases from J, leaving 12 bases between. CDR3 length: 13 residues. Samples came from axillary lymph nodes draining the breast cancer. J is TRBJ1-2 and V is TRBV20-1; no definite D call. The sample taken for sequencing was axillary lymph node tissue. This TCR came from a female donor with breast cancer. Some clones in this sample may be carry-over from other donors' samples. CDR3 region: CSARDRWDLGYTF. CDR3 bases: TGCAGTGCTAGAGACAGGTGGGATCTTGGCTACACCTTC.